This T cell receptor (beta chain) was captured by sequencing in a study of response to subunit inactivated influenza vaccine. Study-wide results and limits: The authors suggested that every seasonal influenza vaccination recruits few new T cells.

TCRdb independently ran MiXCR on the RT-PCR reads; one entry per CDR3 protein. The repertoire consists of under 550,000 distinct CDR3 sequences, with about 7.2% occurring once and the leading ten covering under 15%. This clonotype was seen ten or more times. The antigen remains undetermined. The CDR3 contains 14 residues. Trimming cost V 5 bases and J 0 bases, with 14 bases left between them. Per germline, CDR1 DFQATT and CDR2 SNEGSKA (reference sequence). The sample in question was PBMCs from blood, obtained approximately 25 months after vaccination. This chain connects TRBV20-1 to TRBJ2-7; D is tentatively TRBD1 or TRBD2 (5 bases each). The receptor was isolated from a man aged 50-75 years who received an inactivated influenza vaccine. The CDR3 spells CSARTRDHSYEQYF. For the CDR3, the DNA is TGCAGTGCTCGCACCAGGGACCACTCCTACGAGCAGTACTTC.